This TCR beta chain was documented in a study of blood T cell repertoires in COVID-19. V gave up 1 base and J gave up 0 bases, with 12 bases separating them. From germline, CDR1 is LGHDT and CDR2 YNNKEL (reference sequence). The CDR3 contains 16 residues. TCRdb keeps only in-frame clones here, not all; method: immunoSEQ multiplex PCR. The table records 300,000 or so clones, roughly 84% of them present only once. This clonotype originated in a man aged 50 or older with active or convalescent COVID-19. The chain combines TRBV3-1 (or the pseudogene TRBV3-2) with TRBJ1-1; no clear D. Sequenced sample: peripheral blood. CDR3 protein: CASSQGTLSMNTEAFF. Written as DNA, the CDR3 is TGTGCCAGCAGCCAAGGTACTCTGAGCATGAACACTGAAGCTTTCTTT.